The T cell receptor (beta chain) under discussion was sequenced for a study of blood T cell repertoires in COVID-19. Unmatched junction bases numbered 8, after V lost 2 bases and J lost 8 bases. Germline loops: CDR1 SGHRS, CDR2 YFSETQ. This CDR3 spans 15 amino acids. Concerning this clone itself: Other DNA sequences in this specimen translate into the identical CDR3.

Profiled with immunoSEQ multiplex PCR; TCRdb holds only in-frame clones, not every one. In the table there are about 290,000 clones, roughly 88% of which are singletons. V is TRBV5-1 and J is TRBJ2-2; 8 bases align to TRBD2. The receptor comes from a woman between 25 and 40 years old with active or convalescent COVID-19. Sequenced material: peripheral blood. The CDR3 DNA is TGCGCCAGCAGCTTACTCGCGGGGGGCCAGGGGGAGCTGTTTTTT. The encoded protein is CASSLLAGGQGELFF. The whole variable domain, filled in from reference TRBV5-1 and TRBJ2-2, reads KAGVTQTPRYLIKTRGQQVTLSCSPISGHRSVSWYQQTPGQGLQFLFEYFSETQRNKGNFPGRFSGRQFSNSRSEMNVSTLELGDSALYLCASSLLAGGQGELFFGEGSRLTVL.